Reported below is one T cell receptor (beta chain). The target of this receptor is not known. Base quality data are lacking; no much larger clone is found one base away. The cysteine opens and the phenylalanine closes a CDR3 of 16 amino acids. Here the CDR3 DNA is all that survives: 48 bases in frame from base 1. Trimming costs V 6 bases and J 0 bases, and their ends lie 15 bases apart. Per the germline V gene, MDHEN is the CDR1 and SYDVKM is the CDR2. TCRbeta CDR3 regions were amplified from genomic DNA using the immunoSEQ Assay, a bias-controlled multiplex PCR. In the original analysis: Within the assay, amplification of reference gene primers was used to estimate how many nucleated cells each sample contained. To quantify the absolute abundance of each unique TCRbeta CDR3 rearrangement, sequence reads were collapsed and filtered. For each sample, productive Simpson clonality was calculated as the square root of Simpson's diversity index across productive rearrangements. Not all clones reach the TCRdb copy of this immuneACCESS table, which keeps in-frame sequences only. Checked studies attribute under half of the gap to unresolved V genes and leave the rest unexplained. V and J calls and clone size come straight from that table; D and trimming were deduced from the DNA. The sample contains about 240,000 clones, around 81% of them found a single time. The ten largest clones take up 1.9% of the sample.

A second Seattle source provided samples from volunteer blood donors who had recovered from COVID-19. The collaborating institutions used their own protocols to collect whole blood in K2EDTA tubes. For TCRbeta analysis, collaborators shipped samples as frozen whole blood, isolated PBMCs, or DNA extracted from either of those sample types. This specimen comes from a study of blood T cell repertoires in COVID-19 (dated by TCRdb to about 2020). Background on the whole study: Collaborator samples came from the United States, Italy and Spain and covered acute and convalescent phases of COVID-19. The repertoires were released in a freely available public database intended as a resource for research on the immune response to SARS-CoV-2. The samples were drawn from two sources: the first 160 participants of the ongoing ImmuneRACE study, and about 1,300 subjects contributed by 6 global collaborators. HLA class I and class II types, where available, came from metadata supplied by the sample provider rather than from assay-based typing. The material from the prospective study consisted of cDNA or gDNA derived from T cells, B-cell-depleted T cells, or PBMCs. The dataset comprised deeply sampled blood TCRbeta repertoires from subjects exposed to, actively infected with, or recovered from COVID-19. A de-identified subject ID, COVID-19 status, age in years and sex were almost always included in the sample metadata.

What the study reported, not specific to this receptor: The amount of clinical and demographic metadata varied by source and participant and was provided uncurated.

The sequencing sample was made of peripheral blood. The chain is assembled from TRBV28 and TRBJ2-4; the D segment cannot be called with confidence. The sequence came from a man aged 25-45 years who had recovered from COVID-19. This receptor carries the CDR3 CASSPMLVQAKNIQYF. The nucleotides are TGTGCCAGCAGCCCGATGCTAGTACAAGCCAAAAACATTCAGTACTTC.